This T cell receptor beta chain appears in the sequencing data of a study of PD-1 blockade in mismatch repair-deficient tumors. Trimming shortened V by 5 bases and J by 5 bases, and 15 bases separated the two germline ends. Germline V gene sequence: CDR1 MDHEN, CDR2 SYDVKM. The CDR3 runs 14 residues. Sequenced by immunoSEQ multiplex PCR; TCRdb stores in-frame clones only, minus some. The sample has over 20,000 clones; about 83% are singletons. The sample consisted of peripheral blood, taken 12 weeks after starting pembrolizumab. The receptor comes from an adult with mismatch repair-deficient cancer. The chain carries TRBV28 and TRBJ2-5; a weak D match, TRBD1 (5 bases). The CDR3 DNA follows: TGTGCCAGCAGTCGAAGGACATCCTGGGAGACCCAGTACTTC. Protein: CASSRRTSWETQYF.